The rows below give T cell receptor beta chains drawn from one sample of a study of neoadjuvant anti-PD-1 for oral cavity cancer. The protocol was immunoSEQ multiplex PCR, while the TCRdb copy is restricted to in-frame clones and leaves out a portion. The sample consists of fewer than 20,000 clones, roughly 72% of them appearing once. The source was PBMCs, collected before nivolumab (anti-PD-1) treatment. The receptors stem from a person aged 35 to 85 with oral cavity squamous cell carcinoma. The CDR3 runs from the conserved cysteine through the conserved F or W. D genes are given only for firm matches. The size field is filled for only some rows; it gives once, few, many or a size class.

J	V	size	D	CDR3	DNA
TRBJ2-7	TRBV5-1	once	NA	CASSSGRFGYEQYF	TGCGCCAGCAGCTCGGGACGGTTCGGCTACGAGCAGTACTTC
TRBJ2-4	TRBV2	NA	NA	CASSTPRGIAKNIQYF	TGTGCCAGCAGTACCCCAAGGGGGATAGCCAAAAACATTCAGTACTTC
TRBJ2-7	TRBV7-3	NA	NA	CASSGLGSSYEQYF	TGTGCCAGCAGCGGTTTGGGCAGCTCCTACGAGCAGTACTTC
TRBJ1-4	TRBV7-8	NA	NA	CASSPNRGGANEKLFF	TGTGCCAGCAGCCCGAACCGAGGGGGAGCGAATGAAAAACTGTTTTTT
TRBJ1-2	TRBV2	NA	NA	CASSEDRVSGYTF	TGTGCCAGCAGTGAAGACAGGGTCTCTGGCTACACCTTC
TRBJ2-1	TRBV27	NA	TRBD2	CASSSYGRSGGDEQFF	TGTGCCAGCAGTTCGTACGGGAGGTCGGGCGGCGATGAGCAGTTCTTC
TRBJ2-1	TRBV5-6	NA	TRBD2	CASSSVAGSYNEQFF	TGTGCCAGCAGCTCCGTAGCGGGATCCTACAATGAGCAGTTCTTC
TRBJ2-1	TRBV11-2	NA	TRBD2	CASSLGLAGNNEQFF	TGTGCCAGCAGCTTAGGGCTAGCGGGAAACAATGAGCAGTTCTTC
TRBJ2-7	TRBV19	few	NA	CASSKQGISYEQYF	TGTGCCAGTAGTAAACAGGGAATCTCCTACGAGCAGTACTTC
TRBJ1-2	TRBV7-8	NA	NA	CASSLAGADYGYTF	TGTGCCAGCAGCTTAGCAGGGGCGGACTATGGCTACACCTTC
TRBJ1-5	TRBV19	few	NA	CASSPGVVQPQHF	TGTGCCAGTAGCCCAGGGGTGGTGCAGCCCCAGCATTTT
TRBJ1-4	TRBV5-1	NA	TRBD1	CASSWGTGTENEKLFF	TGCGCCAGCAGCTGGGGGACCGGGACAGAGAATGAAAAACTGTTTTTT
TRBJ2-7	TRBV30	NA	TRBD1	CAWARTGAYYEQYF	TGTGCCTGGGCGCGGACAGGGGCCTACTACGAGCAGTACTTC
TRBJ2-3	TRBV7-8	few	NA	CASTSREGDTQYF	TGTGCCAGCACCTCTCGCGAGGGGGATACGCAGTATTTT
TRBJ2-1	TRBV29-1	NA	TRBD1	CSVETGGYNEQFF	TGCAGCGTAGAGACAGGGGGTTACAATGAGCAGTTCTTC
TRBJ2-5	TRBV6-6	NA	TRBD1	CASSWGQTQETQYF	TGTGCCAGCAGTTGGGGACAGACCCAAGAGACCCAGTACTTC
TRBJ2-1	TRBV7-8	once	TRBD2	CASSIRTSGRENNEQFF	TGTGCCAGCAGCATACGGACTAGCGGGAGGGAGAACAATGAGCAGTTCTTC
TRBJ1-5	TRBV6-5	once	NA	CASSGQNSNQPQHF	TGTGCCAGCAGTGGACAAAATAGCAATCAGCCCCAGCATTTT
TRBJ2-2	TRBV9	NA	TRBD2	CASSVASLAGGFAGELFF	TGTGCCAGCAGCGTAGCGTCACTAGCGGGAGGGTTTGCCGGGGAGCTGTTTTTT
TRBJ2-2	TRBV2	few	NA	CASKLGHSGWELFF	TGTGCCAGCAAACTCGGACACAGTGGATGGGAGCTGTTTTTT
TRBJ2-2	TRBV7-2	few	TRBD2	CASSLLASGNTGELFF	TGTGCCAGCAGCTTATTGGCTAGCGGTAACACCGGGGAGCTGTTTTTT
TRBJ2-2	TRBV28	NA	TRBD2	CASSSSGAGNTGELFF	TGTGCCAGCAGTAGTAGCGGGGCGGGGAACACCGGGGAGCTGTTTTTT
TRBJ2-7	TRBV5-1	NA	NA	CASSLNSYEQYF	TGCGCCAGCAGCTTGAATTCCTACGAGCAGTACTTC
TRBJ1-1	TRBV6-5	once	NA	CASSFQGTEAFF	TGTGCCAGCAGTTTTCAGGGCACTGAAGCTTTCTTT
TRBJ2-7	TRBV19	NA	NA	CASSVGTPYEQYF	TGTGCCAGTAGTGTGGGAACGCCCTACGAGCAGTACTTC
TRBJ2-5	TRBV7-9	once	NA	CASSLIDRETQYF	TGTGCCAGCAGCTTAATCGATCGGGAGACCCAGTACTTC
TRBJ2-1	TRBV19	NA	NA	CASSGYRGGYNEQFF	TGTGCCAGTAGTGGATACAGGGGGGGGTACAATGAGCAGTTCTTC
TRBJ2-3	TRBV5-1	NA	NA	CASSRFGQSTDTQYF	TGCGCCAGTTCGCGGTTTGGTCAAAGCACAGATACGCAGTATTTT
TRBJ2-3	TRBV28	NA	TRBD2	CASSLYSGRGADTQYF	TGTGCCAGCAGTTTATATAGCGGGAGGGGGGCGGATACGCAGTATTTT
TRBJ2-5	TRBV29-1	NA	TRBD1	CSVAGTVGFQETQYF	TGCAGCGTTGCCGGGACAGTGGGGTTCCAAGAGACCCAGTACTTC
TRBJ2-3	TRBV7-6	NA	NA	CASSPSAIVGDTQYF	TGTGCCAGCAGCCCCTCGGCCATAGTAGGCGATACGCAGTATTTT
TRBJ2-7	TRBV6-5	NA	NA	CASGRPSGEQYF	TGTGCCAGCGGTAGGCCTTCGGGGGAGCAGTACTTC
TRBJ2-7	TRBV7-8	NA	NA	CASSLRQGFSYEQYF	TGTGCCAGCAGCTTACGCCAGGGGTTCTCCTACGAGCAGTACTTC
TRBJ2-3	TRBV7-9	NA	NA	CASSLEDTQYF	TGTGCCAGCAGCTTAGAAGATACGCAGTATTTT
TRBJ2-2	TRBV14	NA	TRBD2	CASSPVTGGIGELFF	TGTGCCAGCAGCCCAGTGACGGGAGGGATCGGGGAGCTGTTTTTT
TRBJ2-7	TRBV30	once	TRBD2	CAWSSWEGQYF	TGTGCCTGGAGTTCCTGGGAGGGGCAGTACTTC
TRBJ2-6	TRBV21-1	NA	NA	CASSKFQEGPGANVLTF	TGTGCCAGCAGCAAATTCCAGGAGGGGCCTGGGGCCAACGTCCTGACTTTC
TRBJ2-2	TRBV7-3	few	NA	CASSLTSGNTGELFF	TGTGCCAGCAGCTTAACTAGCGGGAACACCGGGGAGCTGTTTTTT
TRBJ1-1	TRBV30	few	NA	CAWSGQTNTEAFF	TGTGCCTGGAGTGGACAGACGAACACTGAAGCTTTCTTT
TRBJ2-7	TRBV6-6	once	TRBD2	CASRPSGISYEQYF	TGTGCCAGCCGCCCCAGCGGGATTTCCTACGAGCAGTACTTC
TRBJ2-2	TRBV5-3	few	NA	CAKPSSGELFF	TGTGCCAAACCCTCGAGCGGGGAGCTGTTTTTT
TRBJ2-1	TRBV2	NA	NA	CARSGVNNEQFF	TGTGCCAGGTCGGGAGTGAATAATGAGCAGTTCTTC
TRBJ1-1	TRBV2	NA	NA	CASGVAAQGMGTEAFF	TGTGCCAGCGGAGTGGCGGCACAGGGTATGGGAACTGAAGCTTTCTTT
TRBJ1-1	TRBV2	NA	NA	CASSDRTSNTEAFF	TGTGCCAGCAGTGACCGGACATCGAACACTGAAGCTTTCTTT